Sequencing of this T cell receptor (beta chain) was carried out in a study of cytomegalovirus exposure and HLA in healthy donors. Per germline, CDR1 LGHNA and CDR2 YNFKEQ. The V and J ends lost 8 bases and 3 bases, in that order; junction bases with no gene match: 10. There are 16 residues in the CDR3. This clone came up a few times. PCR used 60 Vbeta primers and 13 Jbeta primers. Methods used by the authors: It was a later analysis that counted 83 million or so unique TCR beta chains, of which approximately 11 million were shared. TCRdb's copy holds only in-frame clones and misses some; the assay was immunoSEQ multiplex PCR. D and trimming were read from the DNA, whereas the V and J calls and clone size are those reported in that table. The sample has 100,000 to 150,000 clones, approximately 17% seen once; the top ten hold approximately 2.6%.

Sequencing used PBMCs. This TCR came from a female donor in good health and CMV-seropositive. The chain uses TRBV4-2 and TRBJ1-5, with 10 bases that match TRBD1. The CDR3 DNA follows: TGTGCCAGCTCCGGCGGACAGGGGGTTACCAATCAGCCCCAGCATTTT. It is translated as CASSGGQGVTNQPQHF.